This T cell receptor beta chain was recorded in a study of shared clonotypes between healthy human individuals. Looking at the study overall: Donors consisted of two women and a few men between 18 and 49.

The germline V gene encodes CDR1 SQVTM and CDR2 ANQGSEA. The ends were cut back, 5 bases at V and 0 bases at J, with 7 bases in the middle. This CDR3 region has 13 residues. As regards this clone: The antigen is undetermined.

Study-wide findings and caveats: With a few donors compared, 4.5% to 6.5% of naive CD4 clonotypes were shared.

The authors' processing: Filtering differed, since immunoSEQ gave only junction sequences and no quality scores. TCRdb's table, derived via immunoSEQ multiplex PCR, lists solely in-frame clones and lacks some. V, J and clone size are taken as reported in that table, and D and trimming were inferred from the DNA itself. The table records roughly 520,000 clones, approximately 95% of them present only once. This TCR was sampled from a woman aged 30 to 39 in good health. The chain combines TRBV29-1 with TRBJ1-4; D remains unclear. The sequenced material came from naive CD4+ T cells sorted from blood. Documented subset: CD45RA+ positively selected. CDR3 region: CSVIWATNEKLFF. The CDR3 nucleotides read TGCAGCGTTATTTGGGCAACTAATGAAAAACTGTTTTTT.